This TCR beta chain stems from a study of HIV-infected children after antiretroviral therapy interruption. Unique molecular identifiers were included in an RNA-based 3' RACE TCR library. TCRdb re-called the 3' RACE reads with MiXCR, one entry per CDR3 protein. The sample lists roughly 46,000 distinct CDR3 sequences; around 4.7% were seen once. This clonotype was detected many times. Sample treatment: PENTA 11 planned treatment interruption arm or continuous ART arm. Germline V gene sequence: CDR1 LNHDA, CDR2 SQIVND (reference sequence). The CDR3 sequence is 13 residues long. V was cut by 3 bases and J by 1 base, with 6 bases left in between.

This sequence originates from a pool of human donors with HIV. Material: CD45RA+ CD4+ T cells from PBMCs, pooled from several time points, obtained from a donor given antiretroviral therapy, either interrupted or continuous. The subset denotes: naive CD4+ CD45RA+ CD45RO- T cells. The chain carries TRBV19 and TRBJ1-1, with D unclear. CDR3 region: CASSIGRNTEAFF. CDR3 coding DNA: TGTGCCAGTAGTATTGGACGGAACACTGAAGCTTTCTTT.